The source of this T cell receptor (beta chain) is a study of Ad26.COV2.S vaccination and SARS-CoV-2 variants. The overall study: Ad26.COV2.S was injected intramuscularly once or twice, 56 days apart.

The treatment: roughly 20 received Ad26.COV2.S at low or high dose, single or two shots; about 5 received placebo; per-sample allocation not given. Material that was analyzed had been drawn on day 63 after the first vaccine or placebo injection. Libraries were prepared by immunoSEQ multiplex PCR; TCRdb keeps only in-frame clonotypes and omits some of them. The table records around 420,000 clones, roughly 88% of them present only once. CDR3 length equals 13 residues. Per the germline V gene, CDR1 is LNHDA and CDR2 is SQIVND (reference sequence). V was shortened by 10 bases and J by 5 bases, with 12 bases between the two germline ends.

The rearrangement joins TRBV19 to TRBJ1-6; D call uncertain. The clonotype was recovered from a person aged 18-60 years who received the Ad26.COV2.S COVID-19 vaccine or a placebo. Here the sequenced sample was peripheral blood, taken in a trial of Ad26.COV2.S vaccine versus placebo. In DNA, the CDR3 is TGTGCCAAAAACCGGAGGAATAATTCACCCCTCCACTTT. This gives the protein CAKNRRNNSPLHF.